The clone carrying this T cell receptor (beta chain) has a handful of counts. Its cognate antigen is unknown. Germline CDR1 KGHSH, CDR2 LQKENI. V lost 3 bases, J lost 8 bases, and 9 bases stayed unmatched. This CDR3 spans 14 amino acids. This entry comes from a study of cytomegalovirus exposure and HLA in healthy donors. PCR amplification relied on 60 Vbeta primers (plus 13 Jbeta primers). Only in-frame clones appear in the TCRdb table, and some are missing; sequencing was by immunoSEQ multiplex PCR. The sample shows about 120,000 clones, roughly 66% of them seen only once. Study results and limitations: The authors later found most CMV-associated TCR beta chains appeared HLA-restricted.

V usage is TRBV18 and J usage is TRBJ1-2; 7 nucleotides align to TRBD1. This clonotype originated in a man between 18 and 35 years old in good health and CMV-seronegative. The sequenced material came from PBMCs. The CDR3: CASSPSGTDGGYTF. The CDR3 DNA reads TGTGCCAGCTCACCGTCCGGGACAGATGGGGGCTACACCTTC.